This is a list of T cell receptor beta chains from one sample in a study of T cell repertoires in cytomegalovirus infection. One entry per CDR3 protein results from TCRdb running MiXCR on the reads. The sample has hundreds of thousands of distinct CDR3 sequences, 15% to 20% seen once; the top ten hold approximately 12%. Material: PBMCs. These receptors were obtained from a human donor in good health (CMV status not recorded). Some clones in this sample may be carry-over from other donors' samples. Both conserved end residues are part of each CDR3. A D gene is named only where the DNA matches it firmly. The listing skips clone size in some rows; elsewhere it reads once, few, many or a size class.

.,.,TRBJ1-5,TRBV2,CASRGGQNQPQHF,TGTGCCAGCCGGGGGGGGCAAAATCAGCCCCAGCATTTT
few,TRBD1,TRBJ2-7,TRBV27,CASTRQGGDEQYF,TGTGCCAGCACCCGACAGGGGGGCGACGAGCAGTACTTC
.,TRBD1,TRBJ2-2,TRBV29-1,CSVELQDRVLAGELFF,TGCAGCGTTGAGTTGCAGGACAGGGTATTGGCCGGGGAGCTGTTTTTT
few,.,TRBJ1-1,TRBV6-1,CASIWSRTGPGDTEAFF,TGTGCCAGCATTTGGTCTCGCACAGGGCCCGGGGACACTGAAGCTTTCTTT
.,.,TRBJ2-5,TRBV3-1,CASSQDMTSQETQYF,TGTGCCAGCAGCCAAGATATGACTAGCCAAGAGACCCAGTACTTC
.,TRBD1,TRBJ1-2,TRBV6-6,CASYGTVSYGYTF,TGTGCCAGCTACGGGACAGTAAGCTATGGCTACACCTTC
few,.,TRBJ2-3,TRBV6-1,CASRWTTTDTQYF,TGTGCCAGCAGATGGACAACCACAGATACGCAGTATTTT
many,TRBD1,TRBJ1-6,TRBV7-9,CASRSNYYRGLGSPLHF,TGTGCCAGCAGATCCAATTATTACAGGGGGCTGGGATCACCCCTCCACTTT
many,.,TRBJ1-4,TRBV7-2,CASSNRALGEKLFF,TGTGCCAGCAGCAACCGGGCCCTTGGTGAAAAACTGTTTTTT
many,TRBD2,TRBJ2-2,TRBV7-2,CASSFSSGLAGSNTGELFF,TGTGCCAGCAGCTTTAGTTCAGGACTAGCGGGGTCGAACACCGGGGAGCTGTTTTTT
many,TRBD1,TRBJ2-3,TRBV7-2,CASSLLGGTGGIDTQYF,TGTGCCAGCAGCTTACTAGGGGGGACAGGGGGGATAGATACGCAGTATTTT
.,.,TRBJ2-4,TRBV11-1,CASSLEKIQYF,TGTGCCAGCAGCTTGGAAAAGATTCAGTACTTC
.,.,TRBJ1-1,TRBV12-3/TRBV12-4,CASSFHGENTEAFF,TGTGCCAGCAGTTTTCACGGGGAGAACACTGAAGCTTTCTTT
many,.,TRBJ2-1,TRBV12-3/TRBV12-4,CASRLSNEQFF,TGTGCCAGCAGACTTTCGAATGAGCAGTTCTTC
.,TRBD1,TRBJ2-5,TRBV5-4,CASSSPKTGETQYF,TGTGCCAGCAGCTCTCCCAAGACAGGGGAGACCCAGTACTTC
.,.,TRBJ2-5,TRBV7-9,CASSLLGPETQYF,TGTGCCAGCAGCTTACTCGGGCCAGAGACCCAGTACTTC
.,TRBD1,TRBJ2-7,TRBV4-1,CASSPGQRLHEQYF,TGCGCCAGCAGCCCGGGACAGAGGTTGCACGAGCAGTACTTC
.,TRBD1,TRBJ2-2,TRBV10-3,CATGQGALSGELFF,TGTGCCACCGGACAGGGGGCGCTGAGCGGGGAGCTGTTTTTT
.,TRBD2,TRBJ2-2,TRBV15,CATRIAGNTGELFF,TGTGCCACCAGAATAGCGGGGAACACCGGGGAGCTGTTTTTT
.,TRBD1,TRBJ1-6,TRBV7-2,CASSARQGASNSPLHF,TGTGCCAGCAGCGCCCGACAGGGGGCGAGTAATTCACCCCTCCACTTT
few,.,TRBJ1-6,TRBV2,CASSDWQGIGSPLHF,TGTGCCAGCAGTGATTGGCAGGGGATTGGTTCACCCCTCCACTTT
few,.,TRBJ2-5,TRBV12-3/TRBV12-4,CASSLGGAGTQYF,TGTGCCAGCAGTTTAGGGGGCGCCGGGACCCAGTACTTC
.,.,TRBJ1-5,TRBV2,CASSGNNQPQHF,TGTGCCAGCAGTGGGAACAATCAGCCCCAGCATTTT
.,.,TRBJ2-3,TRBV27,CASSLTQGADTQYF,TGTGCCAGCAGTTTGACGCAGGGAGCAGATACGCAGTATTTT
many,.,TRBJ1-1,TRBV6-5,CASSYGGSSTEAFF,TGTGCCAGCAGTTACGGGGGTTCGAGCACTGAAGCTTTCTTT
.,TRBD2,TRBJ2-3,TRBV6-1,CASSPLGRGGHTDTQYF,TGTGCCAGCAGTCCTTTGGGTCGGGGGGGCCACACAGATACGCAGTATTTT
once,TRBD1,TRBJ2-7,TRBV6-5,CASSQEWGQNYEQYF,TGTGCCAGCAGTCAGGAATGGGGACAGAACTACGAGCAGTACTTC
few,.,TRBJ2-7,TRBV20-1,CSAENGPHLSYEQYF,TGCAGTGCCGAAAACGGTCCACATCTATCATACGAGCAGTACTTC
many,.,TRBJ1-6,TRBV7-2,CASSTTGRALHF,TGTGCCAGCAGCACCACAGGGCGGGCCCTCCACTTT
.,.,TRBJ1-5,TRBV12-3/TRBV12-4,CASSLGAGEQPQHF,TGTGCCAGCAGTTTAGGAGCAGGGGAGCAGCCCCAGCATTTT
.,.,TRBJ1-2,TRBV12-3/TRBV12-4,CASSLGGGLVYGYTF,TGTGCCAGCAGTTTAGGCGGGGGGCTAGTATATGGCTACACCTTC
.,.,TRBJ2-7,TRBV20-1,CSASGAARLGEQYF,TGCAGTGCTAGCGGTGCAGCCAGATTGGGGGAGCAGTACTTC
.,TRBD1,TRBJ1-1,TRBV28,CASSLRQGWAEAFF,TGTGCCAGCAGTCTAAGACAGGGGTGGGCTGAAGCTTTCTTT
many,.,TRBJ1-2,TRBV12-3/TRBV12-4,CASSLGLRRYGYTF,TGTGCCAGCAGTTTAGGGCTAAGGCGCTATGGCTACACCTTC
few,TRBD1,TRBJ1-4,TRBV4-3,CASSIRTGIVQLFF,TGCGCCAGCAGCATACGGACAGGGATTGTACAACTGTTTTTT
few,.,TRBJ2-7,TRBV4-1,CASSGTSYEQYF,TGCGCCAGCAGCGGGACATCCTACGAGCAGTACTTC
.,.,TRBJ1-5,TRBV20-1,CSARGAGTSHQPQHF,TGCAGTGCTAGAGGGGCAGGGACATCTCATCAGCCCCAGCATTTT
few,TRBD1,TRBJ2-5,TRBV5-4,CASSARQGRQETQYF,TGTGCCAGCAGCGCTCGACAGGGCCGACAAGAGACCCAGTACTTC
.,.,TRBJ2-5,TRBV6-1,CASSEEGGGTQYF,TGTGCCAGCAGTGAAGAAGGGGGAGGGACCCAGTACTTC
.,TRBD2,TRBJ2-3,TRBV7-2,CASSSPGLEDTQYF,TGTGCCAGCAGCTCCCCAGGACTAGAAGATACGCAGTATTTT
few,.,TRBJ1-6,TRBV20-1,CSADKGPASNNSPLHF,TGCAGTGCTGATAAGGGACCGGCGTCCAATAATTCACCCCTCCACTTT
few,.,TRBJ2-7,TRBV19,CASAKNLASYEQYF,TGTGCCAGCGCTAAGAACCTAGCCTCCTACGAGCAGTACTTC
few,TRBD1,TRBJ1-6,TRBV20-1,CSAPEDRGDSPLHF,TGCAGTGCTCCAGAAGACAGGGGGGATTCACCCCTCCACTTT
.,TRBD1,TRBJ1-4,TRBV28,CASSLQGTGEKLFF,TGTGCCAGCAGCTTACAGGGGACGGGTGAAAAACTGTTTTTT
many,.,TRBJ2-7,TRBV6-1,CASTESLTAPYEQYF,TGTGCCAGCACCGAATCCCTCACGGCTCCCTACGAGCAGTACTTC
few,TRBD1,TRBJ2-7,TRBV12-3/TRBV12-4,CASSPQGAHEQYF,TGTGCCAGCAGCCCACAGGGGGCCCACGAGCAGTACTTC
.,.,TRBJ2-5,TRBV10-2,CASTPGVQETQYF,TGCGCCAGCACCCCGGGGGTCCAAGAGACCCAGTACTTC
many,TRBD2,TRBJ2-3,TRBV7-2,CASSLYRTSGGHGTDTQYF,TGTGCCAGCAGCTTATATAGGACTAGCGGGGGCCATGGCACAGATACGCAGTATTTT
.,.,TRBJ1-2,TRBV20-1,CSASAGGYGYTF,TGCAGTGCTAGTGCGGGGGGCTATGGCTACACCTTC
many,.,TRBJ2-1,TRBV4-1,CASTDGNNEQFF,TGCGCCAGTACCGATGGCAACAATGAGCAGTTCTTC
once,TRBD1,TRBJ1-1,TRBV28,CASSLYAGGENTEAFF,TGTGCCAGCAGTTTATATGCAGGGGGAGAAAACACTGAAGCTTTCTTT
.,.,TRBJ2-3,TRBV28,CASTPGGSTDTQYF,TGTGCCAGCACCCCGGGCGGGAGCACAGATACGCAGTATTTT
.,TRBD1,TRBJ1-5,TRBV28,CASRRGTGGSNQPQHF,TGTGCCAGCAGACGTGGGACAGGGGGCAGCAATCAGCCCCAGCATTTT
few,TRBD1,TRBJ1-2,TRBV7-9,CASSLSPFDRVRGYTF,TGTGCCAGCAGCTTATCCCCATTTGACAGGGTGCGTGGCTACACCTTC
few,.,TRBJ2-5,TRBV15,CATSRVTWETQYF,TGTGCCACCAGCAGGGTAACATGGGAGACCCAGTACTTC
few,TRBD1,TRBJ2-6,TRBV6-1,CASRPGQAGANVLTF,TGTGCCAGCAGACCCGGACAGGCTGGGGCCAACGTCCTGACTTTC